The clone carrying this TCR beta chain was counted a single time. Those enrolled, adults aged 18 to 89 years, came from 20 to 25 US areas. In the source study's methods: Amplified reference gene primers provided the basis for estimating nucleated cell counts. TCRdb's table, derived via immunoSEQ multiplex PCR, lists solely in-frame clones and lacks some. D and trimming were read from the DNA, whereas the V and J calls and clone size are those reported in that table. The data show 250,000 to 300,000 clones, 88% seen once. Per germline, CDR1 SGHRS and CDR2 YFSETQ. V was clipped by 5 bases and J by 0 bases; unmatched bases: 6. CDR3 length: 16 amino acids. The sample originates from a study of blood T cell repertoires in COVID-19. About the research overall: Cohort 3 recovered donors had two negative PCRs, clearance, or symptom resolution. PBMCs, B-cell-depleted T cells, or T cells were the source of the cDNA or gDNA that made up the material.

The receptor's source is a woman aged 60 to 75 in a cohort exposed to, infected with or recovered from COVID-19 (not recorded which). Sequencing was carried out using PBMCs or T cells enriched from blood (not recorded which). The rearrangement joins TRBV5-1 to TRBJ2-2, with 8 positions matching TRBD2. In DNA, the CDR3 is TGCGCCAGCAGACCGACTAGCGCCCCGAACACCGGGGAGCTGTTTTTT. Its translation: CASRPTSAPNTGELFF.